The 6 T cell receptor beta chains presented below share a single source sample, sequenced in a study of blood T cell repertoires in COVID-19. Sequencing used immunoSEQ multiplex PCR; TCRdb keeps in-frame clones, though not all of them. The sample includes over 130,000 clones, approximately 80% of them seen just once. The sample taken for sequencing was peripheral blood. The receptor set was obtained from a middle-aged man with acute or convalescent COVID-19.

The chain recombines TRBV3-1 (or the pseudogene TRBV3-2) with TRBJ2-3; 11 bases are shared with TRBD2. This CDR3 contains 17 residues. J gave up 4 bases and V 3 bases, and 9 bases lay outside the gene matches. Looked up from germline, CDR1 is LGHDT and CDR2 is YNNKEL (reference sequence). CDR3 coding DNA: TGTGCCAGCAGCCATTCTATAGCGGGGGGGAACTCAGATACGCAGTATTTT. Its translation is CASSHSIAGGNSDTQYF.

This chain uses TRBV5-1 with TRBJ2-5, with D possibly matching TRBD1 (5 bases). Germline assignment: CDR1 SGHRS and CDR2 YFSETQ. The V and J ends lost 4 bases and 5 bases respectively, with 15 bases between them. The CDR3 runs 14 residues. Here the CDR3 DNA reads TGCGCCAGCAGCCCGGCACAGGAAAGGGAGACCCAGTACTTC. Encoded protein: CASSPAQERETQYF.

The V call is TRBV3-1 (or the pseudogene TRBV3-2), the J call TRBJ2-7, with 8 bases lining up with TRBD2. The V segment lost 4 bases and the J segment 4 bases; nucleotides outside the gene matches: 18. Germline lookup yields CDR1 LGHDT and CDR2 YNNKEL (reference sequence). The CDR3 totals 18 residues. The CDR3 region has the DNA TGTGCCAGCAGCCTCCACGAGTGGGGACTAGTCATGACTTACGAGCAGTACTTC. Its translation: CASSLHEWGLVMTYEQYF.

V usage is TRBV5-1 and J usage is TRBJ1-2; a possible D gene is TRBD1 (6 bases). The CDR3 totals 15 residues. V was trimmed by 3 bases and J by 0 bases, leaving 12 bases between them. The germline gives CDR1 SGHRS, CDR2 YFSETQ. The CDR3, as DNA: TGCGCCAGCAGCTATACAGGGACGGCTAACTATGGCTACACCTTC. Its protein product is CASSYTGTANYGYTF.

The V and J genes are TRBV19 and TRBJ1-1, with a weak D call TRBD1 (6 bases). Between the trimmed V and J ends, which lost 1 base and 6 bases, there was a span of 15 bases. The CDR3 has 15 amino acids. The germline gives CDR1 LNHDA, CDR2 SQIVND (reference sequence). The CDR3 loop is CASSIARGASAEAFF. Written as DNA, the CDR3 is TGTGCCAGTAGTATAGCCCGGGGGGCTTCGGCTGAAGCTTTCTTT.

This clone was detected a few times. The chain recombines TRBV7-8 with TRBJ2-1; D may be TRBD2 (5 bases). V was clipped by 5 bases and J by 7 bases, with 9 bases between them. Germline CDR1 is SGHVS and CDR2 is FQNEAQ. This CDR3 spans 12 amino acids. Written as DNA, the CDR3 is TGTGCCAGCAGCCTTCCGGGGAATGAGCAGTTCTTC. Its protein product is CASSLPGNEQFF.